The clone carrying this T cell receptor beta chain has just a few counts. TCRdb reprocessed the RT-PCR reads via MiXCR and lists one record per CDR3 protein. The sample has more than 500,000 distinct CDR3 sequences, 11% seen once. The data were obtained in a study of response to subunit inactivated influenza vaccine. Trimming removed 6 bases from V and 8 bases from J, with 16 bases in between. Germline V gene data show CDR1 as MGHDK and CDR2 as SYGVNS. The CDR3 covers 13 residues. A further study also used this sample, focusing on T cells expressing NK-cell markers. That study adds: Generation of TCR beta cDNA was performed by 5'RACE template switching incorporating UMIs. Researchers report these clonotypes also headed the CD3+CD56-NKG2C+ fraction in a few donors.

The sample consisted of PBMCs from blood, taken on the day of vaccination. The receptor was isolated from a man aged 45 to 65 who received an inactivated influenza vaccine. The V gene is TRBV25-1, the J gene TRBJ1-1; D might be TRBD1 (6 bases). The chain's CDR3 is CASRADRALEAFF. The CDR3 nucleotides are TGTGCCAGCAGAGCGGACAGAGCCCTGGAAGCTTTCTTT.